The 5 T cell receptor beta chains below come from one sample, sequenced in a study of T-cell reconstitution after alpha-beta-depleted transplantation in children. Unique molecular identifiers were used in preparing the TCRbeta library. TCRdb redid the calling of the PCR reads with MiXCR, one entry per CDR3 protein. The table includes some 140,000 distinct CDR3 sequences, approximately 8.7% detected once. The sequences come from PBMCs, mostly from graft donor cells, collected 180 days after TCRalphabeta/CD19-depleted stem cell transplant. All receptors come from a girl under three years old who had a stem cell transplant for combined immunodeficiency, so the T cells may come from the graft donor.

This clonotype was seen a few times. V usage is TRBV20-1 and J usage is TRBJ1-1; D not certain. The CDR3 spans 15 residues. CDR1 and CDR2 from the germline V gene are DFQATT and SNEGSKA (reference sequence). The V and J ends lost 8 bases and 1 base respectively, with 20 bases between them. Written as DNA, the CDR3 is TGCAGTAGTACACCTTCGAGGACCGGGAACACTGAAGCTTTCTTT. This encodes CSSTPSRTGNTEAFF.

There are a few counts of this clonotype. The chain couples TRBV12-3 or TRBV12-4 to TRBJ1-2, with D unclear. V was pared by 10 bases and J by 0 bases, with 12 bases between. The CDR3 covers 13 residues. CDR3 DNA: TGTGCCATTACACAAGCTCCTAACTATGGCTACACCTTC. This sequence encodes CAITQAPNYGYTF.

The sample holds a few counts of this clonotype. V is TRBV6-1 and J is TRBJ1-3; 7 nucleotides agree with TRBD1. CDR3 length: 17 residues. V trimming: 9 bases; J trimming: 7 bases; junction bases outside the gene matches: 21. From germline, CDR1 is MNHNS and CDR2 SASEGT. The CDR3 DNA is TGTGCCAGTTCCCGGGAGGGGGCGCGAAGGGTGAGGAACACCATATATTTT. Residues: CASSREGARRVRNTIYF.

The J gene is TRBJ2-1, the V gene TRBV18, with D perhaps assigned TRBD1 or TRBD2 (5 bases each). Trimming removed 5 bases at V and 13 bases at J, with 27 bases between. CDR3 length: 16 residues. CDR1 and CDR2 from the germline V gene are KGHSH and LQKENI. The CDR3 DNA reads as TGTGCCAGCTCAGCTCTCGGGGACGCCCGCTACAGTGACCAGTTCTTC. Translating gives CASSALGDARYSDQFF. Full variable domain (rest looked up from reference TRBV18 and TRBJ2-1): NAGVMQNPRHLVRRRGQEARLRCSPMKGHSHVYWYRQLPEEGLKFMVYLQKENIIDESGMPKERFSAEFPKEGPSILRIQQVVRGDSAAYFCASSALGDARYSDQFFGPGTRLTVL.

This clonotype was seen only a few times. The rearrangement links TRBV10-3 to TRBJ2-1; TRBD2 matches 9 bases. J lost 8 bases, V lost 10 bases, and 18 bases had no gene match. This CDR3 region has 16 residues. The germline CDR1 and CDR2 sequences are ENHRY and SYGVKD. This chain's CDR3 is CATRGSSGALWDEQFF. The CDR3 DNA reads as TGTGCCACCAGAGGGTCTAGCGGGGCCCTTTGGGATGAGCAGTTCTTC.